This T cell receptor beta chain was observed in a study of T cell responses to AZD1222 COVID-19 vaccine. For this clone: The antigen is unknown.

The CDR3 is made up of 13 amino acids. Germline V gene sequence: CDR1 ENHRY, CDR2 SYGVKD. V gave up 0 bases and J gave up 5 bases, with 7 bases separating them. This table comes from immunoSEQ multiplex PCR, and its TCRdb copy is limited to in-frame clones, with some not included. The table records fewer than 100,000 clones, approximately 91% of them present only once. Study-wide findings and caveats: Just a handful of AZD1222 recipients tested seropositive at baseline. It should be noted that donors were predominantly white British and more often female, and clonal diversity was possibly underestimated. Repertoires in all cases were sampled only once the peak T cell response had passed.

The sequence was collected from an adult in good health. The chain recombines TRBV10-3 with TRBJ2-5; D is uncertain. Sequences were derived from peripheral blood, sampled on day 0 of AZD1222 vaccination. This chain's CDR3 is CAISESPVETQYF. CDR3 DNA sequence: TGTGCCATCAGTGAGTCCCCAGTGGAGACCCAGTACTTC.